This T cell receptor beta chain was profiled in a study of OX40 agonist ivuxolimab in advanced cancers. Background for the entire study: Ivuxolimab, which targeted the costimulatory receptor OX40 (CD134), was an agonistic, fully human IgG2 monoclonal antibody. Prior anti-PD-1, anti-PD-L1 or anti-CTLA-4 therapy was permitted, and approximately 41% of dose-escalation patients had received checkpoint inhibitors. The paper reports the monotherapy dose-escalation portion (N of about 47 patients) of the phase I ivuxolimab trial. The dose-escalation cohort was 82.7% male with a mean age of approximately 59 years, ranging from about 20 to 85. Three dose-escalation patients achieved partial responses, one with hepatocellular carcinoma and two with cutaneous melanoma. Of the 52 patients in dose escalation, around 19 had hepatocellular carcinoma, some 15 had melanoma, 9 had renal cell carcinoma and 9 had head and neck cancer. The purpose of peripheral TCRbeta sequencing was to test whether ivuxolimab changed TCR sequence diversity and led to clonal T-cell expansion. Intravenous ivuxolimab was administered to patients every 2 weeks at six dose levels: 0.01, 0.1, 0.3, 1.5, 3 and 10 mg/kg. Broader findings and caveats from the paper: At doses of 0.1 to 3.0 mg/kg, clonal expansion of both CD4+ and CD8+ blood T cells was observed from baseline to week 6. Partial responders in the 0.1-3.0 mg/kg groups had among the lowest normalized peripheral clonal expansion, especially among CD8+ T cells. Low levels of normalized T-cell clonal expansion were also seen in some patients who did not respond. After ivuxolimab, CD8+ T cells had more expanded clones than CD4+ T cells on average. Which antigens the clonally expanded peripheral T cells were specific for was not determined.

V is cut by 7 bases and J by 2 bases, and the space between the germline ends is 5 bases. CDR1 and CDR2 (MNHNS, SASEGT) derive from the germline V gene. There are 11 amino acids in the CDR3, from cysteine to phenylalanine inclusive. CDR3 DNA only is kept here, 33 bases in frame from base 1. The trial excluded patients who had a history of autoimmune disease or were on systemic immunosuppression. Peripheral blood for TCR sequencing was collected from all dose cohorts at baseline, on cycle 4 day 1, and on cycle 7 day 1. Samples were obtained from an open-label, multicenter, first-in-human phase I dose-escalation trial of ivuxolimab. Adults with locally advanced or metastatic melanoma, renal cell carcinoma, hepatocellular carcinoma or head and neck squamous cell carcinoma were enrolled in the trial. Before TCR sequencing, CD4+ T cells and CD8+ T cells from peripheral blood were sorted into separate populations.

Genomic DNA was extracted from sorted cells for sequencing of the TCRbeta CDR3 region. TCRbeta CDR3 regions were sequenced using the immunoSEQ Assay. The table was pulled from immuneACCESS by TCRdb, which kept in-frame rearrangements only. Such tables lose some clones; where checked, under half of the loss comes from unresolved V genes, and the rest has no known cause. The sample table holds 25,000 to 35,000 clones, of which 80% were seen once. The leading ten clones occupy roughly 25% of the sample. Concerning this clone itself: Which antigen it targets is not known. No qualities accompany the bases; no much larger clone lies one base away.

The material was CD4+ or CD8+ T cells sorted from blood, obtained in a trial of the OX40 agonist ivuxolimab. The V and J segments used are TRBV6-1 and TRBJ1-1; too little of a D gene remains to name it. This sequence originates from an adult with an advanced solid tumor such as melanoma, head and neck, liver or kidney cancer. CDR3 region: CASKGNTEAFF. The nucleotide sequence is given as TGTGCCAGCAAAGGAAACACTGAAGCTTTCTTT.